The clone carrying this TCR beta chain was seen many times. Its antigen is unknown. These data originate in a study of CD8 T cells in ankylosing spondylitis. Findings of the study overall: A subset of motif variants has previously been described in the synovial fluid and blood of reactive arthritis.

Quantitative 5'-RACE with molecular barcodes generated TCR beta libraries. Each CDR3 protein is one row after TCRdb ran MiXCR on the 5' RACE reads. The sample shows roughly 180,000 distinct CDR3 sequences, 9.5% to 10% of them seen only once. Trimming left V 0 bases short and J 4 bases short, with 5 bases between. This CDR3 is built from 13 residues. Germline CDR1 and CDR2: SGHRS and YFSETQ. This chain joins TRBV5-1 and TRBJ2-1; D unresolved. Sequenced sample: blood, either unsorted or a sorted T cell fraction (not recorded which). This clonotype was sampled from a female donor with ankylosing spondylitis or in good health (not recorded which). Here the CDR3 DNA reads TGCGCCAGCAGCTTGGTTAATTACAATGAGCAGTTCTTC. Encoded protein: CASSLVNYNEQFF.